The sequence of this T cell receptor beta chain was determined in a study of STAT5B mutations in CD4+ large granular lymphocyte leukemia (dated by TCRdb to 2022 to 2024). At the level of the whole study: Among the healthy controls, the CDR3 'QG' motif was associated with a particular HLA allele. TCRbeta repertoires of CD4+ T-cell large granular lymphocyte leukemia patients were compared with those of healthy blood donors. Flow cytometry on FACSCanto II or FACSVerse confirmed that purified fractions exceeded 95% purity among lymphocytes.

The immunoSEQ assay at survey resolution was used to sequence TCRbeta rearrangements from genomic DNA. On the authors' methods: In the TCR sequencing data, the smallest productive clonotype frequency that could be detected was 2.59 x 10-5. Only productive TCRbeta rearrangements, defined as complete and in-frame sequences, were included in the analyses. Clonality for each sample was calculated as Simpson clonality in the immunoSEQ Analyzer version 3.0. Clones were grouped by frequency into very rare, small, medium, large (1-20%) or hyperexpanded (>20%) categories. Generation probabilities were estimated with OLGA 1.2.3, V-gene circos plots were made with VDJtools, specificities were looked up in VDJdb, and CDR3 motifs were identified with GLIPH. Here the immuneACCESS table is served through TCRdb, limited to in-frame sequences with V and J called. Missing clones are a known gap in these copies; in checked studies unresolved V genes cover under half, and the rest lacks a known reason. The D gene and trimming were derived from the DNA, and the V and J assignments and clone size from that table. The sample yields about 21,000 clones; 75% were counted once. The ten largest clonotypes hold 4% to 5% of the sample.

Results and caveats for the whole study, not just this receptor: The data were not HLA-matched, and the relatively small sample size could explain the higher clonality seen in CD4+ compared with CD8+ T-LGLL. TRBV06-family usage was enriched among the top patient clones (8/27) compared with healthy controls (2/35). CD4-sorted patient repertoires appeared more clonal than healthy CD4+ repertoires, and this difference persisted after removing the putative leukemic clones. Main leukemic clonotypes were private to each patient, although approximately 25% of the main leukemic clonotypes were found at low frequency in the non-leukemic repertoires of other patients.

Measured from the cysteine to the phenylalanine, the CDR3 is 18 residues long. The read is trimmed to its CDR3 DNA, 54 bases read in frame from base 1. Relative to germline, V is missing 5 bases and J is missing 4 bases, with 14 bases of the junction outside any gene match. The germline V gene provides CDR1 SGHVS and CDR2 FQNEAQ. A remark on this clone: What this receptor recognizes is not known. No clone much larger than this one lies a single base away; base qualities are absent.

Buffy coats from around 37 blood donors, supplied by the Finnish Red Cross blood service, were used as healthy controls. All TCR-sequenced material derived from peripheral blood: patient blood samples and healthy donor buffy coats. Peripheral blood mononuclear cells were isolated by Ficoll-Hypaque gradient centrifugation. CD4+ cells were magnetically purified from the buffy coats of healthy controls. Genomic DNA was extracted with the Gentra Puregene Cell and Tissue kit and quantified on a Qubit 2.0 fluorometer. Sequenced sample: CD4+ T cells from blood buffy coats. The chain is made from TRBV7-8 and TRBJ2-1; 10 bases in the middle match TRBD1. This receptor was identified in a human donor in good health. This receptor has the CDR3 CASSPLPRGQGGYNEQFF. The sequenced DNA: TGTGCCAGCAGCCCTCTACCCCGTGGACAGGGGGGGTACAATGAGCAGTTCTTC.